This is a list of T cell receptor beta chains from one sample in a study of blood T cells in healthy people across ages. TCRdb analysed the 5' RACE reads with MiXCR anew, one entry per CDR3 protein. The sample shows about 930,000 distinct CDR3 sequences, about 29% of them seen only once. These same data were also listed under a study on T cells of mothers and their children.

Sequencing used blood. These receptors came from a woman aged 40 to 50 in good health. CDR3s include the opening cysteine and the closing phenylalanine or tryptophan. A D gene is named only where the DNA matches it firmly. A clone size is listed for some rows: how often the clone was seen (once, few, many), or a class if it is expanded.

v_gene	d_gene	abundance	j_gene	CDR3aa	CDR3nt
TRBV5-1	-	few	TRBJ2-3	CASSPGLPLATDTQYF	TGCGCCAGCAGCCCAGGGTTACCACTCGCCACAGATACGCAGTATTTT
TRBV20-1	-	-	TRBJ1-2	CSAPLLARANYGYTF	TGCAGTGCTCCCCTTTTGGCCAGGGCCAACTATGGCTACACCTTC
TRBV3-1	-	many	TRBJ2-7	CASSLNREQYF	TGTGCCAGCAGCCTAAACAGAGAGCAGTACTTC
TRBV4-3	TRBD2	-	TRBJ2-1	CASSQEGYSGRAAEQFF	TGCGCCAGCAGCCAAGAAGGTTACTCCGGGAGGGCCGCTGAGCAGTTCTTC
TRBV7-2	TRBD2	-	TRBJ2-1	CASSLQSGGGYNEQFF	TGTGCCAGCAGCCTCCAAAGCGGGGGGGGTTACAATGAGCAGTTCTTC
TRBV12-3/TRBV12-4	TRBD1	-	TRBJ2-3	CTSSLRQGDTDTQYF	TGTACCAGCAGTTTACGACAGGGCGACACAGATACGCAGTATTTT
TRBV3-1	-	-	TRBJ1-2	CASSPGDARGYTF	TGTGCCAGCAGTCCAGGGGATGCCCGTGGCTACACCTTC
TRBV2	-	-	TRBJ2-3	CASSVTDRDTQYF	TGTGCCAGCAGTGTGACGGACCGGGATACGCAGTATTTT
TRBV5-1	-	few	TRBJ2-1	CASTPGGPYNEQFF	TGCGCCAGCACCCCCGGGGGGCCCTACAATGAGCAGTTCTTC
TRBV6-6	-	many	TRBJ2-7	CASSQQNSGEQYF	TGTGCCAGCAGTCAGCAAAACAGTGGCGAGCAGTACTTC
TRBV20-1	TRBD2	many	TRBJ2-6	CSASPWGGGNVLTF	TGCAGTGCTAGCCCGTGGGGGGGAGGTAACGTCCTGACTTTC
TRBV7-2	-	many	TRBJ2-3	CASSLGYTDTQYF	TGTGCCAGCAGCTTAGGGTACACAGATACGCAGTATTTT
TRBV12-3/TRBV12-4	-	-	TRBJ2-4	CASSPPTGGIQYF	TGTGCCAGCAGTCCCCCGACAGGAGGCATTCAGTACTTC
TRBV7-2	-	-	TRBJ1-6	CASSLSEGLNSPLHF	TGTGCCAGCAGCTTATCCGAGGGTCTTAATTCACCCCTCCACTTT
TRBV5-1	-	-	TRBJ1-2	CASSLYEQLGYTF	TGCGCCAGCAGCTTGTACGAACAGCTAGGTTACACCTTC
TRBV2	-	-	TRBJ2-3	CASTSGAADTQYF	TGTGCCAGCACCTCGGGGGCCGCAGATACGCAGTATTTT
TRBV5-8	-	-	TRBJ2-7	CACSSGVAAQQFSYEQYF	TGTGCCTGCAGCTCGGGGGTAGCGGCTCAACAATTCTCCTACGAGCAGTACTTC
TRBV20-1	TRBD1	-	TRBJ2-1	CSGARGGLEFF	TGCAGTGGCGCGCGAGGGGGCTTGGAGTTCTTC
TRBV7-3	-	-	TRBJ2-1	CASARGVDNEQFF	TGTGCCAGCGCCCGTGGGGTGGACAATGAGCAGTTCTTC
TRBV18	-	few	TRBJ1-1	CASSFGGDAGTEAFF	TGTGCCAGCTCATTCGGTGGGGACGCGGGCACTGAAGCTTTCTTT
TRBV27	TRBD1	-	TRBJ2-2	CASSRQGAIGFAGELFF	TGTGCCAGCAGCCGACAGGGGGCAATAGGGTTTGCCGGGGAGCTGTTTTTT
TRBV25-1	-	few	TRBJ2-6	CASSAGGTPSGANVLTF	TGTGCCAGCAGCGCAGGCGGGACCCCCAGTGGGGCCAACGTCCTGACTTTC
TRBV28	-	many	TRBJ1-2	CASKDPANYGYTF	TGTGCCAGCAAGGACCCAGCTAACTATGGCTACACCTTC
TRBV7-6	TRBD1	once	TRBJ1-1	CASSTGPSGGRNTEAFF	TGTGCCAGCAGCACCGGCCCCTCAGGGGGCCGCAACACTGAAGCTTTCTTT
TRBV6-6	TRBD2	once	TRBJ2-7	CASSLGVASGGGNEQYF	TGTGCCAGCAGTTTGGGGGTAGCTAGCGGGGGGGGCAATGAGCAGTACTTC
TRBV5-1	-	-	TRBJ1-4	CASRGSGDLNEKLFF	TGCGCCAGCAGAGGTTCAGGAGACCTTAATGAAAAACTGTTTTTT
TRBV10-3	TRBD2	many	TRBJ2-6	CATWGGSGANVLTF	TGTGCCACGTGGGGGGGCTCTGGGGCCAACGTCCTGACTTTC
TRBV28	TRBD2	few	TRBJ2-5	CASSRARSGEQETQYF	TGTGCCAGCAGTCGAGCCCGAAGCGGGGAGCAAGAGACCCAGTACTTC
TRBV11-2	-	few	TRBJ2-1	CASSLVVGSSYNEQFF	TGTGCCAGCAGCTTAGTGGTCGGTAGCTCCTACAATGAGCAGTTCTTC
TRBV10-3	TRBD1	-	TRBJ2-3	CAIRPGQGFTDTQYF	TGTGCCATCAGGCCGGGACAGGGGTTCACAGATACGCAGTATTTT
TRBV5-4	TRBD1	-	TRBJ1-2	CASSLMGAGQGAEGYTF	TGTGCCAGCAGCTTGATGGGGGCGGGACAGGGGGCTGAAGGCTACACCTTC
TRBV7-2	-	many	TRBJ1-4	CASSSRATNEKLFF	TGTGCCAGCAGCTCAAGGGCCACTAATGAAAAACTGTTTTTT
TRBV5-4	TRBD1	many	TRBJ2-5	CASSPGTGAFQETQYF	TGTGCCAGCAGCCCCGGGACAGGGGCCTTCCAAGAGACCCAGTACTTC
TRBV20-1	TRBD2	-	TRBJ2-7	CSARGAGTSGGLSSYEQYF	TGCAGTGCTAGAGGAGCCGGGACTAGCGGGGGGTTAAGCTCCTACGAGCAGTACTTC
TRBV20-1	-	-	TRBJ2-1	CSARDSGGGPNEQFF	TGCAGTGCTAGAGATAGTGGAGGGGGGCCGAATGAGCAGTTCTTC
TRBV7-2	-	-	TRBJ1-2	CASSLFGQPLRGSGYTF	TGTGCCAGCAGCTTATTTGGACAGCCACTTCGCGGATCCGGCTACACCTTC